This T cell receptor beta chain was documented in a study of response to subunit inactivated influenza vaccine. The CDR3 totals 17 residues. Trimming took off 0 bases at V and 2 bases at J, with 14 bases between the two ends. CDR1 and CDR2 from the germline V gene are MGHRA and YSYEKL. TCRdb recomputed calls from the RT-PCR reads with MiXCR, one row per CDR3 protein. Among under 750,000 distinct CDR3 sequences, about 11% were seen once, and the ten largest hold about a tenth. Study-wide results and caveats: The authors suggested that few new T cells are recruited per seasonal influenza vaccination.

This clonotype was detected many times. The antigen is unknown. This clonotype originated in a man aged 45-60 years who received an inactivated influenza vaccine. This specimen was PBMCs from blood, taken on the day of vaccination. This chain uses TRBV4-1 with TRBJ2-1; tentatively, D is TRBD2 (6 bases). In nucleotides, the CDR3 is TGCGCCAGCAGCCAAGATCTAGGGCGGGGTCCCTACAATGAGCAGTTCTTC. Protein product: CASSQDLGRGPYNEQFF.